This T cell receptor beta chain appears in the sequencing data of a study of radiotherapy plus CTLA-4 blockade in lung cancer. Study-level background: Objective responses emerged in roughly 20% of patients, and around 29% attained disease control.

The study's findings and limits: Subsequent to radiotherapy plus ipilimumab, tumor-derived TCR clones underwent expansion in blood.

The CDR3 sequence is 16 residues long. Trimming took 6 bases from V and 3 from J; bases not matched to a gene: 9. The germline CDR1 and CDR2 sequences are MNHEY and SMNVEV (reference sequence). The table lists this clone with a few counts. Its antigen is undetermined. Data came from immunoSEQ multiplex PCR; TCRdb stores just in-frame clones and leaves some out. The sample shows about 72,000 clones, around 81% of them seen only once. The source was peripheral blood, collected from a patient treated with radiotherapy plus ipilimumab. The chain joins TRBV27 to TRBJ2-5; 11 nucleotides line up with TRBD2. The TCR comes from a human donor with non-small cell lung cancer who had a partial response to radiotherapy plus ipilimumab. The CDR3 region has the DNA TGTGCCAGCAGGCTGTACCTGACTAGCGGGAAAGAGACCCAGTACTTC. Its translation is CASRLYLTSGKETQYF.